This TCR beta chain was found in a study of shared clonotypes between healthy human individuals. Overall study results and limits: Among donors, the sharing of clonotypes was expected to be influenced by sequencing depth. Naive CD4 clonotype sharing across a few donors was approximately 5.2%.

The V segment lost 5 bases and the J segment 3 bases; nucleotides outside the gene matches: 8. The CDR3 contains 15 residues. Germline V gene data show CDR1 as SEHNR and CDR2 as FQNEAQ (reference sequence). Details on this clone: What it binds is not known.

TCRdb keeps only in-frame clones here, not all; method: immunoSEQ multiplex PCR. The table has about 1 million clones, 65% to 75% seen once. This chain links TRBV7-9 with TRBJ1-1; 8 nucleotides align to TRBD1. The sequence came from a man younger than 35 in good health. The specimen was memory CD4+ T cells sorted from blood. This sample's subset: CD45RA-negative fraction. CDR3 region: CASSRRQGLDTEAFF. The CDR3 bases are TGTGCCAGCAGCCGAAGACAGGGGCTTGACACTGAAGCTTTCTTT.